The 26 T cell receptor beta chains given below trace back to one sample, sequenced in a study of shared clonotypes between healthy human individuals. Libraries were prepared by immunoSEQ multiplex PCR; TCRdb keeps only in-frame clonotypes and omits some of them. The sample shows under 600,000 clones, just over 75% of them seen only once. The sample consisted of PBMCs. These receptors came from a woman aged 40 to 50 in good health. Some clones in this sample may be carry-over from other donors' samples.

The chain has TRBV28 and TRBJ1-6; TRBD1 matches 8 bases. Germline V gives CDR1 MDHEN, CDR2 SYDVKM. The CDR3 has 15 amino acids. Losses at the gene ends were 6 bases for V and 5 bases for J; bases not matched to a gene: 6. CDR3 coding DNA: TGTGCCAGCAGCCCTTCGGACAGGGATAATTCACCCCTCCACTTT. Its translation: CASSPSDRDNSPLHF.

V gene TRBV30 combines with J gene TRBJ2-4, with a weak D call TRBD1 (7 bases). Germline V gene lookup returns CDR1 GTSNPN and CDR2 SVGIG (reference sequence). The CDR3 is 20 residues long. The V end lost 0 bases, the J end lost 0 bases, and 24 bases lay between the germline ends. CDR3 DNA sequence: TGTGCCTGGAGTGTACGTTTAGGAGGGGGCAGGGTTCTAGCCAAAAACATTCAGTACTTC. Protein: CAWSVRLGGGRVLAKNIQYF.

This clone was detected ten times or more. This chain connects TRBV6-1 to TRBJ1-1, with D uncertain. CDR3 length: 13 amino acids. The V and J ends lost 10 bases and 0 bases respectively, with 12 bases between them. Looked up from germline, CDR1 is MNHNS and CDR2 is SASEGT. The CDR3 DNA reads TGTGCCAACACGAAATACATGAACACTGAAGCTTTCTTT. Residues: CANTKYMNTEAFF.

Turning to this clone: One base away lies a much larger clone, so this may be a sequencing read error. This chain links TRBV18 with TRBJ2-5; 9 bases map to TRBD2. The trim removed 4 bases at V and 5 bases at J, leaving 8 bases unmatched. Germline V gives CDR1 KGHSH, CDR2 LQKENI. This CDR3 has 15 amino acids. This CDR3 is CASSLPSGITETQYF. The CDR3 nucleotides read TGTGCCAGCTCACTGCCTAGCGGGATAACTGAGACCCAGTACTTC.

This clone was recorded once. The chain employs TRBV28 and TRBJ1-1, with 7 bases lining up with TRBD1. V lost 2 bases and J lost 12; bases outside the gene matches: 15. The CDR3 totals 15 residues. Germline CDR1 and CDR2: MDHEN and SYDVKM. CDR3: CASSLPDREWLGSFF. The DNA for the CDR3 is TGTGCCAGCAGTTTACCCGACAGGGAGTGGCTTGGATCTTTCTTT.

This clone was detected a few times. This rearrangement joins TRBV28 to TRBJ1-5, with D unresolved. The V and J ends lost 4 bases and 11 bases respectively, with 9 bases between them. The germline V gene has CDR1 MDHEN and CDR2 SYDVKM. This CDR3 is built from 11 residues. The CDR3 reads CASSSQVAQHF. CDR3 DNA: TGTGCCAGCAGTTCCCAAGTGGCCCAGCATTTT.

This rearrangement joins TRBV30 to TRBJ2-5; D is possibly TRBD2 (6 bases). V was cut by 0 bases and J by 5 bases, with 10 bases left in between. The length of the CDR3 is 13 residues. CDR1 is GTSNPN, CDR2 SVGIG, per germline (reference sequence). CDR3 in DNA: TGTGCCTGGAGTGTTGGAGGGAGTGAGACCCAGTACTTC. Protein: CAWSVGGSETQYF.

The chain is built from TRBV7-2 and TRBJ2-1, with 14 bases identical to TRBD2. The CDR3 covers 15 residues. Germline loops: CDR1 SGHTA, CDR2 FQGNSA. Trimming took 5 bases from V and 10 from J; bases not matched to a gene: 7. CDR3 bases: TGTGCCAGCAGCCGGGGACTAGCGGGAGAGGAGGAGCAGTTCTTC. Protein sequence: CASSRGLAGEEEQFF.

This sequence joins TRBV5-8 and TRBJ1-1; D not resolved. CDR1 is SGHTS, CDR2 YDEGEE, per germline. The CDR3 runs to 14 residues. The ends were cut back, 0 bases at V and 6 bases at J, with 12 bases in the middle. The CDR3 protein is CASSLEEGSPEAFF. The CDR3 DNA follows: TGTGCCAGCAGCTTGGAGGAGGGTTCCCCTGAAGCTTTCTTT.

This clone was picked up a small number of times. This chain uses TRBV5-1 with TRBJ2-1; TRBD1 is a possible D gene (6 bases). Germline V gene data show CDR1 as SGHRS and CDR2 as YFSETQ. CDR3 length: 13 residues. The germline V and J ends were trimmed by 4 bases and 9 bases, with 14 bases remaining between them. The CDR3 DNA sequence: TGCGCCAGCAGCCAGGACAGCATCGGTGAGCAGTTCTTC. This gives the protein CASSQDSIGEQFF.

V gene TRBV28 combines with J gene TRBJ2-7; TRBD2 agrees at 11 bases. Germline CDR1 reads MDHEN; CDR2 reads SYDVKM. V gave up 1 base and J gave up 0 bases; unmatched junction bases: 17. The CDR3 sequence is 21 residues long. The CDR3 nucleotides read TGTGCCAGCAGTTTATCCGACCTGACTAGCGGGACAGTACGTGCCTCCTACGAGCAGTACTTC. Translating gives CASSLSDLTSGTVRASYEQYF.

The rearrangement uses TRBV27 and TRBJ2-5; 14 nucleotides agree with TRBD2. This CDR3 comprises 16 residues. Trimming took 0 bases from V and 5 from J; bases not matched to a gene: 2. CDR1 MNHEY and CDR2 SMNVEV come from the germline V gene (reference sequence). CDR3 in amino acids: CASSLSGTSGSETQYF. DNA for the CDR3: TGTGCCAGCAGTTTATCGGGGACTAGCGGGAGTGAGACCCAGTACTTC.

V gene TRBV11-3 combines with J gene TRBJ2-3; a possible D gene is TRBD1 (5 bases). V lost 5 bases and J lost 4, with 16 bases in between. There are 15 residues in the CDR3. Germline loops: CDR1 SGHNT, CDR2 YENEEA. CDR3: CASSQGRGLADTQYF. CDR3 nucleotides: TGTGCCAGCAGCCAGGGCCGAGGCCTCGCAGATACGCAGTATTTT. Combining the CDR3 with reference TRBV11-3 and TRBJ2-3 gives the whole variable domain EAGVVQSPRYKIIEKKQPVAFWCNPISGHNTLYWYLQNLGQGPELLIRYENEEAVDDSQLPKDRFSAERLKGVDSTLKIQPAELGDSAVYLCASSQGRGLADTQYFGPGTRLTVL.

The J gene is TRBJ1-2, the V gene TRBV7-9; 8 positions agree with TRBD1. Per the germline V gene, CDR1 is SEHNR and CDR2 is FQNEAQ (reference sequence). The CDR3 spans 15 residues. The junction had 11 bases not matched to a gene; V was cut back by 5 bases and J by 6 bases. The CDR3 spells CASSPQGASEHGYTF. The DNA of the CDR3 is TGTGCCAGCAGCCCCCAGGGGGCCTCGGAGCATGGCTACACCTTC. The whole variable domain, remainder taken from reference TRBV7-9 and TRBJ1-2, is DTGVSQNPRHKITKRGQNVTFRCDPISEHNRLYWYRQTLGQGPEFLTYFQNEAQLEKSRLLSDRFSAERPKGSFSTLEIQRTEQGDSAMYLCASSPQGASEHGYTFGSGTRLTVV.

This rearrangement joins TRBV11-2 to TRBJ2-3; D may be TRBD2 (6 bases). Germline CDR1 SGHAT, CDR2 FQNNGV. Trimming removed 2 bases from V and 4 bases from J, with 13 bases in between. The CDR3 is 15 residues long. For the CDR3, the DNA is TGTGCCAGCAGCTTAACATCCCCGGGGGCAGATACGCAGTATTTT. Translated: CASSLTSPGADTQYF.

V gene TRBV19 combines with J gene TRBJ1-1; 7 nucleotides match TRBD1. This CDR3 comprises 15 residues. Germline CDR1 and CDR2: LNHDA and SQIVND (reference sequence). V trimming: 3 bases; J trimming: 4 bases; junction bases outside the gene matches: 8. The CDR3 region is CASSMNRGRGTEAFF. The CDR3 nucleotides are TGTGCCAGTAGTATGAACAGGGGTCGGGGCACTGAAGCTTTCTTT.

The chain has TRBV19 and TRBJ2-7, with D perhaps TRBD1 or TRBD2 (5 bases each). The CDR3 sequence is 14 residues long. V was cut by 6 bases and J by 2 bases, with 14 bases left in between. Germline values: CDR1 LNHDA, CDR2 SQIVND (reference sequence). The CDR3 bases are TGTGCCAGTAGCAAGCCGGGACGTGCCTACGAGCAGTACTTC. As protein: CASSKPGRAYEQYF.

The chain couples TRBV4-1 to TRBJ1-5; weak D call: TRBD1 (6 bases). Trimming took off 0 bases at V and 2 bases at J, with 11 bases between the two ends. The CDR3 has 16 amino acids. CDR1 MGHRA and CDR2 YSYEKL come from the germline V gene. CDR3 DNA: TGCGCCAGCAGCCAAGATAAGGGGGATGGCAATCAGCCCCAGCATTTT. Translating gives CASSQDKGDGNQPQHF.

V usage is TRBV4-3 and J usage is TRBJ2-1; D is unclear. In germline, CDR1 is LGHNA, CDR2 YSLEER. V lost 0 bases, J lost 6 bases, and 12 bases lay in between. This CDR3 spans 15 amino acids. The CDR3 sequence is CASSQDHEFGNEQFF. The CDR3 DNA reads TGCGCCAGCAGCCAAGATCATGAATTTGGCAATGAGCAGTTCTTC.

This chain joins TRBV5-8 and TRBJ2-1, with 7 bases matching TRBD1. Losses at the gene ends were 4 bases for V and 0 bases for J; bases not matched to a gene: 10. CDR1 and CDR2 from the germline V gene are SGHTS and YDEGEE. This CDR3 is 17 amino acids long. This chain's CDR3 is CASSPMTGRSSYNEQFF. DNA for the CDR3: TGTGCCAGCAGCCCCATGACAGGGCGAAGCTCCTACAATGAGCAGTTCTTC.

The CDR3 DNA is TGTGCCAGCAGCGACTGGGACAGGGGCCCCAAAAACATTCAGTACTTC. Protein product: CASSDWDRGPKNIQYF. This sequence joins TRBV7-2 and TRBJ2-4; 10 positions agree with TRBD1. The CDR3 is made up of 16 amino acids. Germline CDR1 is SGHTA and CDR2 is FQGNSA. The ends lost 5 bases at V and 2 bases at J; junction bases unmatched: 6.

This clone has just a few counts. The rearrangement uses TRBV28 and TRBJ1-1, with D possibly TRBD1 on 5 matching bases. This CDR3 is built from 12 residues. Trimming removed 3 bases from V and 6 bases from J, with 8 bases in between. From germline, CDR1 is MDHEN and CDR2 SYDVKM. CDR3 in DNA: TGTGCCAGCAGTTTTTCAGGGTCTGAAGCTTTCTTT. This sequence encodes CASSFSGSEAFF. Supplemented by reference TRBV28 and TRBJ1-1, the full variable domain reads DVKVTQSSRYLVKRTGEKVFLECVQDMDHENMFWYRQDPGLGLRLIYFSYDVKMKEKGDIPEGYSVSREKKERFSLILESASTNQTSMYLCASSFSGSEAFFGQGTRLTVV.

The chain employs TRBV5-1 and TRBJ2-1; 8 bases agree with TRBD2. The CDR3 runs 15 residues. Germline assignment: CDR1 SGHRS and CDR2 YFSETQ. J was trimmed by 7 bases and V by 0 bases; bases with no gene match: 6. This CDR3 is CASSLESGRRNEQFF. CDR3 in DNA: TGCGCCAGCAGCTTGGAGAGCGGGAGACGTAATGAGCAGTTCTTC. The full variable domain, with the rest looked up from reference TRBV5-1 and TRBJ2-1, is KAGVTQTPRYLIKTRGQQVTLSCSPISGHRSVSWYQQTPGQGLQFLFEYFSETQRNKGNFPGRFSGRQFSNSRSEMNVSTLELGDSALYLCASSLESGRRNEQFFGPGTRLTVL.

J is TRBJ2-3 and V is TRBV28; 10 nucleotides agree with TRBD2. The CDR3 covers 16 residues. Unmatched junction bases numbered 7, after V lost 5 bases and J lost 2 bases. Looked up from germline, CDR1 is MDHEN and CDR2 is SYDVKM. The CDR3: CASSRTSGFLTDTQYF. The CDR3 DNA reads as TGTGCCAGCAGTCGGACTAGCGGATTCCTCACAGATACGCAGTATTTT.

The table lists this clone with many counts. The sample has other DNA sequences that encode this CDR3 too. The V gene is TRBV18, the J gene TRBJ2-2; TRBD2 matches 8 bases. The CDR3 consists of 15 residues. The germline V gene has CDR1 KGHSH and CDR2 LQKENI. V lost 5 bases and J lost 2; bases outside the gene matches: 4. The CDR3 bases are TGTGCCAGCTCATTACTAGCGGCTAACACCGGGGAGCTGTTTTTT. Translating gives CASSLLAANTGELFF.

The J gene is TRBJ2-3, the V gene TRBV19, with D unclear. Per germline, CDR1 LNHDA and CDR2 SQIVND (reference sequence). Trimming cost V 1 base and J 4 bases, with 15 bases left between them. This CDR3 has 16 residues. CDR3 DNA sequence: TGTGCCAGTAGTATAGTGGCAGGCCAGCGTTCAGATACGCAGTATTTT. Protein sequence: CASSIVAGQRSDTQYF.